The 22 T cell receptor beta chains listed next were all sequenced from one sample in a study of human T cells and chemical hapten exposure. TCRdb analysed the RACE reads with MiXCR anew, one entry per CDR3 protein. Seen here are about 190,000 distinct CDR3 sequences, around 23% observed once, and the top ten hold 2.5%. Described time point: patch test 3, about 24 weeks after DPC sensitization. Treatment of the sample: therapeutic diphenylcyclopropenone sensitization with weekly scalp DPC. The material was whole blood, obtained in connection with sensitization to the hapten diphenylcyclopropenone (DPC). Source of these receptors: a woman between 40 and 55 years old with alopecia areata. Some clones in this sample may be carry-over from other donors' samples.

The rearrangement links TRBV29-1 to TRBJ2-7; no definite D call. Trimming left V 7 bases short and J 2 bases short, with 12 bases between. Germline V gives CDR1 SQVTM, CDR2 ANQGSEA. This CDR3 is built from 12 residues. CDR3 region: CSGSDGAYEQYF. Here the CDR3 DNA reads TGCAGCGGCTCGGACGGAGCCTACGAGCAGTACTTC.

The gene calls are TRBV29-1 and TRBJ2-5; D is perhaps TRBD1 (6 bases). Trimming stripped 1 base from V and 7 bases from J, with 13 bases between. The CDR3 has 13 amino acids. Germline CDR1 SQVTM, CDR2 ANQGSEA. The CDR3 nucleotides are TGCAGCGTTGAAGGACAGGAGGTGGGGACCCAGTACTTC. Protein sequence: CSVEGQEVGTQYF.

The chain joins TRBV7-9 to TRBJ1-2; 8 bases agree with TRBD1. The CDR3 loop spans 13 amino acids. V lost 9 bases and J lost 6; bases outside the gene matches: 9. Germline V lookup: CDR1 SEHNR, CDR2 FQNEAQ (reference sequence). CDR3 coding DNA: TGTGCCAGTAGCAGTGCAGGGGGCCATGGCTACACCTTC. The encoded protein is CASSSAGGHGYTF.

In its sample, this clonotype was seen a few times. CDR3 loop: CAISPTSGENQGQETQYF. CDR3 bases: TGTGCCATCAGTCCGACTAGTGGCGAGAATCAAGGGCAAGAGACCCAGTACTTC. V is TRBV10-3 and J is TRBJ2-5; D possibly corresponds to TRBD2 (6 bases). CDR1 is ENHRY, CDR2 SYGVKD, per germline. The V and J ends lost 5 bases and 2 bases respectively, with 24 bases between them. CDR3 length equals 18 residues.

In the case of this clonotype: The junction departs from germline at one end; a sequencing error may be responsible. V gene TRBV5-5 combines with J gene TRBJ2-3; D is perhaps TRBD2 (6 bases). From germline, CDR1 is SGHKS and CDR2 YYEKEE (reference sequence). This CDR3 spans 16 amino acids. The CDR3 DNA follows: TGTGCCAGCCGTCCGGCACCGGGACTTACAACTGATAGGCAGTATTTT. Its translation: CASRPAPGLTTDRQYF. The whole variable domain, filled in from reference TRBV5-5 and TRBJ2-3, reads DAGVTQSPTHLIKTRGQQVTLRCSPISGHKSVSWYQQVLGQGPQFIFQYYEKEERGRGNFPDRFSARQFPNYSSELNVNALLLGDSALYLCASRPAPGLTTDRQYFGPGTRLTVL.

This clonotype came up once. The J gene is TRBJ2-7, the V gene TRBV20-1; the match to TRBD2 covers 14 bases. CDR1 and CDR2 from the germline V gene are DFQATT and SNEGSKA (reference sequence). V lost 5 bases to trimming and J lost 3 bases; unmatched junction nucleotides: 12. This CDR3 region has 17 residues. The CDR3 bases are TGCAGTGCTCAAGCCGGGACTAGCGGGAGAGACGGCTACGAGCAGTACTTC. It is translated as CSAQAGTSGRDGYEQYF.

The rearrangement uses TRBV29-1 and TRBJ1-2; D is unresolved. In germline, CDR1 is SQVTM, CDR2 ANQGSEA. V dropped 0 bases and J dropped 4 bases, with 12 bases sitting between them. The length of the CDR3 is 14 residues. The CDR3 DNA reads TGCAGCGTTGAAGATCAAGGGAACCCCTATGGCTACACCTTC. It is translated as CSVEDQGNPYGYTF.

This clonotype occurred once. The chain carries TRBV12-3 or TRBV12-4 and TRBJ1-1; D call uncertain. The CDR3 is made up of 13 amino acids. V was cut by 4 bases and J by 1 base, with 7 bases left in between. The CDR3 DNA reads TGTGCCAGCAGTTCGTCTACGAACACTGAAGCTTTCTTT. The encoded protein is CASSSSTNTEAFF.

The V gene is TRBV29-1, the J gene TRBJ2-3; D gene unclear. The CDR3 contains 13 residues. The V gene's germline CDR1 is SQVTM and CDR2 ANQGSEA. Deletions cut 3 bases from V and 7 bases from J, with 14 bases between. Here the CDR3 reads CSVDKGRANTQYF. CDR3 nucleotide sequence: TGCAGCGTTGATAAAGGCAGAGCCAATACGCAGTATTTT.

The chain joins TRBV28 to TRBJ2-2; TRBD1 agrees at 7 bases. Per the germline V gene, CDR1 is MDHEN and CDR2 is SYDVKM. The CDR3 runs to 15 residues. V dropped 4 bases and J dropped 2; count of bases not matched to a gene: 4. CDR3 in amino acids: CASSWGQLNTGELFF. The CDR3, as DNA: TGTGCCAGCAGTTGGGGACAGCTTAACACCGGGGAGCTGTTTTTT.

The chain combines TRBV5-1 with TRBJ2-2; D call uncertain. This CDR3 region has 14 residues. V lost 1 base and J 1 base, leaving 5 bases between the germline ends. Germline values: CDR1 SGHRS, CDR2 YFSETQ. The CDR3 loop reads CASSLHQNTGELFF. CDR3 DNA sequence: TGCGCCAGCAGCTTGCATCAGAACACCGGGGAGCTGTTTTTT.

The chain couples TRBV24-1 to TRBJ2-1; D is perhaps TRBD2 (5 bases). Looked up from germline, CDR1 is KGHDR and CDR2 is SFDVKD. This CDR3 has 15 residues. The ends were cut back, 1 base at V and 5 bases at J, with 11 bases in the middle. Written as DNA, the CDR3 is TGTGCCACCAGTGATTTACGAGGGAACGACAATGAGCAGTTCTTC. Translation gives CATSDLRGNDNEQFF.

This clonotype was picked up a small number of times. V usage is TRBV7-9 and J usage is TRBJ1-1; 8 bases fit TRBD1. The ends lost 4 bases at V and 5 bases at J; junction bases unmatched: 3. This CDR3 region has 13 residues. Looked up from germline, CDR1 is SEHNR and CDR2 is FQNEAQ (reference sequence). The CDR3 is CASSSDRATEAFF. CDR3 nucleotides: TGTGCCAGCAGCTCGGACAGGGCAACTGAAGCTTTCTTT.

This clonotype turned up a few times. The V gene is TRBV3-1, the J gene TRBJ2-1; tentative D call: TRBD2 (5 bases). Germline V gene data show CDR1 as LGHDT and CDR2 as YNNKEL (reference sequence). V was trimmed by 0 bases and J by 2 bases, leaving 8 bases between them. The CDR3 is 15 amino acids. The CDR3, as DNA: TGTGCCAGCAGCCAAGATCCAGCGGCCTACAATGAGCAGTTCTTC. Encoded protein: CASSQDPAAYNEQFF.

The J gene is TRBJ2-7, the V gene TRBV7-2; 7 bases agree with TRBD1. The CDR3 is 14 residues long. Per germline, CDR1 SGHTA and CDR2 FQGNSA. V trimming: 3 bases; J trimming: 3 bases; junction bases outside the gene matches: 5. The CDR3 DNA is TGTGCCAGCAGCTTTTCGTGGGACAGCTACGAGCAGTACTTC. Its translation is CASSFSWDSYEQYF.

The CDR3 region is CASSVGGIGTVPYEQYF. The CDR3 coding sequence is TGTGCCAGCAGCGTAGGCGGGATTGGGACAGTCCCCTACGAGCAGTACTTC. V gene TRBV9 combines with J gene TRBJ2-7; D might be TRBD1 (7 bases). V was clipped by 0 bases and J by 2 bases, with 18 bases between them. Germline values: CDR1 SGDLS, CDR2 YYNGEE. The CDR3 consists of 17 residues.

This chain links TRBV29-1 with TRBJ1-3; D uncertain. Germline V gene sequence: CDR1 SQVTM, CDR2 ANQGSEA. The CDR3 covers 14 residues. The V end lost 5 bases, the J end lost 0 bases, and 11 bases lay between the germline ends. CDR3 nucleotide sequence: TGCAGCGTTTTAGAACAGAGCTCTGGAAACACCATATATTTT. Its protein is CSVLEQSSGNTIYF.

V gene TRBV12-3 or TRBV12-4 combines with J gene TRBJ2-7; D ambiguous. This CDR3 is 12 amino acids long. V lost 3 bases, J lost 6 bases, and 9 bases lay in between. DNA of the CDR3: TGTGCCAGCAGTTTCTACATGTTCGAGCAGTACTTC. Residues: CASSFYMFEQYF.

The V call is TRBV6-6, the J call TRBJ2-2, with 9 bases aligning to TRBD1. Germline assignment: CDR1 MNHNY and CDR2 SVGAGI (reference sequence). After removal of 7 bases from V and 4 bases from J, the junction contained 4 bases not matched to a gene. This CDR3 spans 14 amino acids. For the CDR3, the DNA is TGTGCCAGCAATCGGGACAGGGTCACCGGGGAGCTGTTTTTT. Its translation: CASNRDRVTGELFF.

In this sample, this clonotype turned up a few times. V usage is TRBV29-1 and J usage is TRBJ1-2; TRBD1 matches 9 bases. The CDR3 sequence is 11 residues long. The germline gives CDR1 SQVTM, CDR2 ANQGSEA. V was clipped by 6 bases and J by 8 bases; unmatched bases: 4. DNA for the CDR3: TGCAGCGTGGGGACAGGGAAAGGCTACACCTTC. Encoded protein: CSVGTGKGYTF. The complete variable domain, with remaining parts taken from reference TRBV29-1 and TRBJ1-2, reads SAVISQKPSRDICQRGTSLTIQCQVDSQVTMMFWYRQQPGQSLTLIATANQGSEATYESGFVIDKFPISRPNLTFSTLTVSNMSPEDSSIYLCSVGTGKGYTFGSGTRLTVV.

The gene calls are TRBV5-1 and TRBJ2-3; D remains ambiguous. Germline values: CDR1 SGHRS, CDR2 YFSETQ. V was clipped by 0 bases and J by 3 bases, with 8 bases between them. The CDR3 runs 14 residues. CDR3 coding DNA: TGCGCCAGCAGCTTGGTTCCCCCTACAGATACGCAGTATTTT. It codes for CASSLVPPTDTQYF.

In this sample, this clonotype turned up a few times. J is TRBJ2-3 and V is TRBV7-2; D may be TRBD1 (6 bases). Germline CDR1 and CDR2: SGHTA and FQGNSA. The length of the CDR3 is 14 residues. Trimming pared 5 bases from V and 1 base from J, leaving 10 bases between. CDR3 DNA: TGTGCCAGCAGCGCATCAGGGGGCACAGATACGCAGTATTTT. Encoded protein: CASSASGGTDTQYF. The variable domain in full, with the rest retrieved from reference TRBV7-2 and TRBJ2-3, is GAGVSQSPSNKVTEKGKDVELRCDPISGHTALYWYRQSLGQGLEFLIYFQGNSAPDKSGLPSDRFSAERTGGSVSTLTIQRTQQEDSAVYLCASSASGGTDTQYFGPGTRLTVL.